The entry that follows covers one T cell receptor beta chain sequence. Antigen unknown. These data come from a study of cytotoxic CD8 clonotypes in ibrutinib-treated CLL. Measured with immunoSEQ multiplex PCR; TCRdb has only the in-frame clones, and not every one. The sample records approximately 210,000 clones, 55% to 85% being singletons. Findings and limits, study-wide: Progressing and sustained-remission patients had different sampling times. Whereas clonality rose at ibrutinib response, it declined toward baseline at progression. While tracking circulating CD8+ T-cell counts, baseline clonality exceeded that of age-matched healthy donors.

The sequence derives from a human donor with chronic lymphocytic leukemia. The sample consisted of PBMCs, taken after 24 months of ibrutinib treatment.

The CDR3 loop reads CATSRVAGARRDTQYF. As DNA, the CDR3 is TGTGCCACCAGCAGAGTGGCGGGGGCTAGACGAGATACGCAGTATTTT. V is TRBV15 and J is TRBJ2-3, with D possibly being TRBD2 (7 bases). The germline CDR1 and CDR2 sequences are LNHNV and YYDKDF (reference sequence). This CDR3 contains 16 residues. V shed 1 base and J shed 5 bases, with 16 bases lying between them.